The next 3 T cell receptor beta chains were all read from a single sample in a study of technical replicates of blood from a handful of donors (TCRdb year 2017). The protocol used for the library was the immunoSEQ multiplex PCR assay. TCRdb obtained this table from immuneACCESS and retained in-frame rearrangements with V and J assigned. These tables miss some clones; where compared with another copy, unresolved V genes account for less than half of the shortfall, and the remainder is unexplained. The sample contains around 100,000 clones, 95% of them found a single time. In total, the top ten clones hold less than 0.35% of the sample. The sequencing input was T cells isolated from PBMCs. The receptor set was obtained from a human donor in good health.

The chain uses TRBV27 and TRBJ2-1, with TRBD2 matching over 11 bases. The CDR3 contains 17 residues. Germline CDR1 and CDR2: MNHEY and SMNVEV (reference sequence). V trimming: 4 bases; J trimming: 5 bases; junction bases outside the gene matches: 10. Written as DNA, the CDR3 is TGTGCCAGCAGTTCACCCATAGCGGGAGGGAGGAACAATGAGCAGTTCTTC. Residues: CASSSPIAGGRNNEQFF.

The genes are TRBV4-2 and TRBJ2-7; 9 nucleotides align to TRBD2. Germline assignment: CDR1 LGHNA and CDR2 YNFKEQ. Losses at the gene ends were 1 base for V and 7 bases for J; bases not matched to a gene: 20. The CDR3 consists of 19 residues. The CDR3 loop reads CASSQVSSGRLLGEGEQYF. The DNA of the CDR3 is TGTGCCAGCAGCCAAGTATCCAGCGGGAGGCTCTTGGGCGAGGGAGAGCAGTACTTC.

V gene TRBV11-3 combines with J gene TRBJ2-3; D unclear. With 3 bases removed from V and 2 bases from J, the gap between germline ends came to 9 bases. Per germline, CDR1 SGHNT and CDR2 YENEEA. The CDR3 extends over 14 amino acids. CDR3 in DNA: TGTGCCAGCAGCTTGTTGGCGGACACAGATACGCAGTATTTT. Amino acids: CASSLLADTDTQYF.